These 14 T cell receptor beta chains were sequenced from one sample in a study of shared clonotypes between healthy human individuals. Sequencing used immunoSEQ multiplex PCR; TCRdb keeps in-frame clones, though not all of them. The sample lists about 510,000 clones, about four fifths seen once, with roughly 13% in the top ten. Sequencing was carried out using PBMCs. The receptors shown here come from a middle-aged woman in good health. Some clones in this sample may be carry-over from other donors' samples.

The chain joins TRBV7-9 to TRBJ2-7; TRBD1 matches at 9 bases. The CDR3 spans 14 residues. The germline CDR1 and CDR2 sequences are SEHNR and FQNEAQ (reference sequence). V was pared by 4 bases and J by 4 bases, with 5 bases of the junction left unmatched. Written as DNA, the CDR3 is TGTGCCAGCAGCTCACAGGGGGCGCGGTACGAGCAGTACTTC. It codes for CASSSQGARYEQYF. The full variable domain, completed using reference TRBV7-9 and TRBJ2-7, is DTGVSQNPRHKITKRGQNVTFRCDPISEHNRLYWYRQTLGQGPEFLTYFQNEAQLEKSRLLSDRFSAERPKGSFSTLEIQRTEQGDSAMYLCASSSQGARYEQYFGPGTRLTVT.

This chain joins TRBV29-1 and TRBJ2-7, with D unresolved. This CDR3 comprises 14 residues. The V end was cut by 1 base, the J end by 2 bases, with 12 bases between. Germline lookup yields CDR1 SQVTM and CDR2 ANQGSEA. As DNA, the CDR3 is TGCAGCGTTGAAGGTGCTGGCAGAACCTACGAGCAGTACTTC. Amino acids: CSVEGAGRTYEQYF.

The chain is built from TRBV11-2 and TRBJ2-2; D gene ambiguous. Trimming stripped 1 base from V and 8 bases from J, with 8 bases between. The germline gives CDR1 SGHAT, CDR2 FQNNGV. The CDR3 is 13 residues long. The CDR3 bases are TGTGCCAGCAGCTTAGGGTCCGGGGGGGAGCTGTTTTTT. Encoded protein: CASSLGSGGELFF.

As DNA, the CDR3 is TGTGCCAGTAGTCCCCCCTGGAGCAGCGCCCCAGAAGAGACCCAGTACTTC. This gives the protein CASSPPWSSAPEETQYF. This chain links TRBV19 with TRBJ2-5; D is unclear. V shed 5 bases and J shed 3 bases, with 22 bases lying between them. The CDR3 totals 17 residues. In germline, CDR1 is LNHDA, CDR2 SQIVND (reference sequence).

V usage is TRBV15 and J usage is TRBJ2-3; tentatively, D is TRBD1 (5 bases). Germline loops: CDR1 LNHNV, CDR2 YYDKDF (reference sequence). This CDR3 comprises 14 residues. Trimming took off 3 bases at V and 4 bases at J, with 11 bases between the two ends. CDR3 sequence (DNA): TGTGCCACCAGCAGTGCGGTGGGGCCAGATACGCAGTATTTT. This codes for CATSSAVGPDTQYF.

CDR3 amino acids: CASSLSGALAFF. CDR3 sequence (DNA): TGTGCCAGCAGCTTGTCGGGGGCGCTTGCTTTCTTT. The chain employs TRBV7-8 and TRBJ1-1, with D tentatively TRBD1 (6 bases). CDR1 is SGHVS and CDR2 is FQNEAQ in the germline V gene. The V end lost 3 bases, the J end lost 11 bases, and 13 bases lay between the germline ends. The CDR3 consists of 12 residues. Together with reference TRBV7-8 and TRBJ1-1, the CDR3 gives the full variable domain: GAGVSQSPRYKVAKRGQDVALRCDPISGHVSLFWYQQALGQGPEFLTYFQNEAQLDKSGLPSDRFFAERPEGSVSTLKIQRTQQEDSAVYLCASSLSGALAFFGQGTRLTVV.

This chain uses TRBV25-1 with TRBJ2-3; 11 nucleotides line up with TRBD2. V trimming: 3 bases; J trimming: 0 bases; junction bases outside the gene matches: 2. This CDR3 contains 16 residues. The germline CDR1 and CDR2 sequences are MGHDK and SYGVNS. The CDR3: CASSETSGISTDTQYF. The CDR3, as DNA: TGTGCCAGCAGTGAGACTAGCGGGATCAGCACAGATACGCAGTATTTT.

In this sample, this clone turned up once. The chain uses TRBV7-2 and TRBJ2-4; 7 nucleotides align to TRBD1. Trimming removed 2 bases from V and 7 bases from J; junction bases left unmatched: 5. This CDR3 region has 14 residues. Germline-derived CDR1 and CDR2 are SGHTA and FQGNSA. In nucleotides, the CDR3 is TGTGCCAGCAGCTTAAGGGGGCAAAATAACATTCAGTACTTC. It codes for CASSLRGQNNIQYF.

This clone was seen just once. This rearrangement joins TRBV7-9 to TRBJ1-4; no firm D call. The CDR3 has 15 amino acids. V lost 5 bases, J lost 3 bases, and 13 bases lay in between. CDR1 and CDR2 (germline): SEHNR, FQNEAQ (reference sequence). The CDR3 bases are TGTGCCAGCAGCCCGTGGAGGACGTCTAATGAAAAACTGTTTTTT. Translated: CASSPWRTSNEKLFF.

The chain couples TRBV9 to TRBJ2-1, with 8 bases aligning to TRBD2. After removal of 0 bases from V and 4 bases from J, the junction contained 9 bases not matched to a gene. The germline CDR1 and CDR2 sequences are SGDLS and YYNGEE. There are 17 residues in the CDR3. The CDR3 sequence: CASSVVGSGTGYNEQFF. CDR3 nucleotide sequence: TGTGCCAGCAGCGTAGTTGGTAGCGGGACGGGGTACAATGAGCAGTTCTTC.

The chain recombines TRBV7-8 with TRBJ2-1, with D tentatively TRBD1 (5 bases). The CDR3 runs 13 residues. Germline V lookup: CDR1 SGHVS, CDR2 FQNEAQ. Trimming pared 3 bases from V and 9 bases from J, leaving 12 bases between. The CDR3 protein is CASSLGRDSEQFF. The CDR3 region has the DNA TGTGCCAGCAGCTTGGGCAGGGATAGTGAGCAGTTCTTC.

The chain uses TRBV6-4 and TRBJ2-1; 7 bases agree with TRBD2. Germline CDR1 MRHNA, CDR2 SNTAGT. The trim removed 4 bases at V and 8 bases at J, leaving 11 bases unmatched. The CDR3 extends over 15 amino acids. The CDR3 is CASSAGLVSGHEQFF. CDR3 nucleotides: TGTGCCAGCAGTGCCGGACTAGTTTCGGGTCATGAGCAGTTCTTC.

The chain uses TRBV5-3 and TRBJ2-1; D gene unclear. TRBV5-3 is given ORF status, its function remaining uncertain. This CDR3 has 15 amino acids. The V gene lost 3 bases and the J gene lost 7 bases, with 17 bases spanning the gap. Here the CDR3 reads CARSWRDSVANEQFF. CDR3 bases: TGTGCCAGAAGCTGGCGAGACTCAGTAGCTAATGAGCAGTTCTTC.

The V call is TRBV4-2, the J call TRBJ2-5, with 8 bases lining up with TRBD1. The V and J ends lost 0 bases and 5 bases, in that order; junction bases with no gene match: 5. CDR3 size: 15 residues. Germline-derived CDR1 and CDR2 are LGHNA and YNFKEQ. The chain's CDR3 is CASSQDATGGETQYF. CDR3 sequence (DNA): TGTGCCAGCAGCCAAGATGCCACAGGGGGGGAGACCCAGTACTTC.